Each of the 5 T cell receptor beta chains below was sequenced from the same sample in a study of blood T cell repertoires in COVID-19. Sequencing used immunoSEQ multiplex PCR; TCRdb keeps in-frame clones, though not all of them. The sample consists of a few hundred thousand clones, 80% to 90% of them appearing once. Sequencing used PBMCs or T cells enriched from blood (not recorded which). The receptors originated from a woman aged 25-40 years who had recovered from COVID-19.

The chain uses TRBV5-4 and TRBJ2-3, with TRBD2 identical over 9 bases. With V trimmed by 4 bases and J by 0 bases, 6 bases remained unmatched. Germline CDR1 and CDR2: SGHNT and YYREEE (reference sequence). CDR3 length: 16 amino acids. The CDR3 here is CASSASGGTSTDTQYF. The CDR3 DNA reads as TGTGCCAGCAGCGCCAGCGGGGGGACTAGCACAGATACGCAGTATTTT.

This clone has only a few counts. J is TRBJ2-1 and V is TRBV14, with 10 bases aligning to TRBD1. Trimming at V came to 1 base and at J to 4 bases, leaving 10 bases not matched to a gene. Germline CDR1 is SGHDN and CDR2 is FVKESK. CDR3 length: 18 residues. The CDR3 spells CASSQVPSWDRGYNEQFF. In DNA, the CDR3 is TGTGCCAGCAGCCAAGTCCCCTCGTGGGACAGGGGTTACAATGAGCAGTTCTTC.

The rearrangement joins TRBV2 to TRBJ2-7; no firm D call. The ends were cut back, 6 bases at V and 2 bases at J, with 11 bases in the middle. This CDR3 contains 13 residues. CDR1 is SNHLY, CDR2 FYNNEI, per germline. CDR3 DNA sequence: TGTGCCAGCAGGGAAAGAGAACCCTACGAGCAGTACTTC. Its translation is CASREREPYEQYF.

The chain uses TRBV6-2 or TRBV6-3 and TRBJ1-2; D might be TRBD1 (6 bases). V was shortened by 0 bases and J by 9 bases, with 11 bases between the two germline ends. The CDR3 sequence is 13 residues long. The germline V gene has CDR1 MNHEY and CDR2 SVGEGT. The CDR3 reads CASSYSGAQSYTF. As DNA, the CDR3 is TGTGCCAGCAGTTACTCGGGGGCGCAGAGCTACACCTTC.

The chain links TRBV24-1 to TRBJ2-6, with D perhaps TRBD2 (7 bases). Germline lookup yields CDR1 KGHDR and CDR2 SFDVKD. This CDR3 is built from 20 residues. Trimming left V 5 bases short and J 4 bases short, with 26 bases between. In DNA form, the CDR3 reads TGTGCCACCAGTGCCCCCCTGGGTGGGGAGGGGGTAACGGGGGCCAACGTCCTGACTTTC. The encoded protein is CATSAPLGGEGVTGANVLTF.